This T cell receptor beta chain was found in a study of T-cell memory formation after mild COVID-19. Germline CDR1 and CDR2: MNHEY and SVGEGT. The CDR3 length is 13 residues. V was cut by 10 bases and J by 6 bases, with 16 bases left in between. This clonotype was seen a handful of times. TCRdb re-called the 5' RACE reads through MiXCR, storing one row per CDR3 protein. Here the sample spans a few hundred thousand distinct CDR3 sequences, 25% to 30% being singletons. The specimen was PBMCs or a T cell subset sorted from them (not recorded which). The TCR was taken from an adult woman who had mild COVID-19 (a few samples of this study predate the infection). Cell type and time point are not known. The chain carries TRBV6-2 or TRBV6-3 and TRBJ2-1; tentative D call: TRBD2 (6 bases). The CDR3 DNA reads TGTGCCATCCGTGTGATTAGCGGCAATGAGCAGTTCTTC. This gives the protein CAIRVISGNEQFF.